This passage covers 18 T cell receptor beta chains from one sample sequenced in a study of a mutant IDH1 vaccine in newly diagnosed glioma. Here immunoSEQ multiplex PCR was the method, and the copy in TCRdb shows in-frame clones only, minus some. Counted here are approximately 20,000 clones, over 75% occurring once; the ten biggest clones make up 5% to 5.5%. Time point described: baseline, week 1 (first vaccination visit). As for treatment: pre-vaccination baseline after standard-of-care therapy. The sequences come from PBMCs, collected from a glioma patient treated with radiotherapy, temozolomide or both. The receptors originated from a man aged 40-49 years with glioma.

This clone has just one count. The rearrangement joins TRBV7-9 to TRBJ1-5; D is unclear. This CDR3 has 12 residues. V lost 1 base, J lost 10 bases, and 8 bases lay in between. Germline values: CDR1 SEHNR, CDR2 FQNEAQ (reference sequence). The CDR3 bases are TGTGCCAGCAGCTTAGAGGGTGGTCCCCAGCATTTT. Protein product: CASSLEGGPQHF. The full variable domain, with the rest looked up from reference TRBV7-9 and TRBJ1-5, is DTGVSQNPRHKITKRGQNVTFRCDPISEHNRLYWYRQTLGQGPEFLTYFQNEAQLEKSRLLSDRFSAERPKGSFSTLEIQRTEQGDSAMYLCASSLEGGPQHFGDGTRLSIL.

The chain recombines TRBV5-1 with TRBJ2-1; D ambiguous. This CDR3 has 13 residues. The germline CDR1 and CDR2 sequences are SGHRS and YFSETQ. V lost 8 bases and J lost 3, with 12 bases in between. The CDR3 region has the DNA TGCGCCAGTGGTGGGGTAAACTACAATGAGCAGTTCTTC. Protein product: CASGGVNYNEQFF.

The chain combines TRBV6-5 with TRBJ1-2, with D possibly being TRBD1 (5 bases). The germline V and J ends were trimmed by 4 bases and 5 bases, with 11 bases remaining between them. The germline CDR1 and CDR2 sequences are MNHEY and SVGAGI. The CDR3 sequence is 13 residues long. CDR3 in DNA: TGTGCCAGCAGTTGGGGACCGGAGTATGGCTACACCTTC. Protein product: CASSWGPEYGYTF.

The CDR3 loop reads CSVERTQGVTEAFF. Here the CDR3 DNA reads TGCAGCGTTGAAAGAACACAGGGGGTCACTGAAGCTTTCTTT. The chain couples TRBV29-1 to TRBJ1-1; 8 positions match TRBD1. The ends lost 2 bases at V and 4 bases at J; junction bases unmatched: 6. The CDR3 runs 14 residues. Germline V CDR1 and CDR2: SQVTM, ANQGSEA.

This clone was found a few times. The chain couples TRBV7-2 to TRBJ2-5, with TRBD1 matching over 12 bases. With 4 bases clipped from V and 4 bases from J, the junction kept 7 bases outside the gene matches. CDR1 is SGHTA and CDR2 is FQGNSA in the germline V gene. The CDR3 loop spans 16 amino acids. CDR3 region: CASSSPGQGAGETQYF. The CDR3 coding sequence is TGTGCCAGCAGCTCCCCGGGACAGGGGGCAGGAGAGACCCAGTACTTC.

This rearrangement joins TRBV5-4 to TRBJ1-2, with D tentatively TRBD1 (6 bases). Deletions cut 4 bases from V and 7 bases from J, with 14 bases between. Germline CDR1 reads SGHNT; CDR2 reads YYREEE (reference sequence). CDR3 length: 13 amino acids. In DNA, the CDR3 is TGTGCCAGCAGCGTACGGGGGGGCGGTGGCTACACCTTC. Its translation is CASSVRGGGGYTF.

This sequence joins TRBV11-3 and TRBJ1-1; possible D gene TRBD1, 5 bases. This CDR3 is 13 amino acids long. Trimming cost V 5 bases and J 6 bases, with 13 bases left between them. Looked up from germline, CDR1 is SGHNT and CDR2 is YENEEA. CDR3: CASSLNGDPEAFF. The CDR3, as DNA: TGTGCCAGCAGCCTGAATGGGGACCCTGAAGCTTTCTTT. Full variable domain (missing parts from reference TRBV11-3 and TRBJ1-1): EAGVVQSPRYKIIEKKQPVAFWCNPISGHNTLYWYLQNLGQGPELLIRYENEEAVDDSQLPKDRFSAERLKGVDSTLKIQPAELGDSAVYLCASSLNGDPEAFFGQGTRLTVV.

The chain employs TRBV5-1 and TRBJ2-2, with D uncertain. CDR1 is SGHRS and CDR2 is YFSETQ in the germline V gene. V gave up 4 bases and J gave up 5 bases, with 18 bases separating them. The CDR3 is 16 amino acids. CDR3 DNA: TGCGCCAGCAGCCTCCGGGCCCCGGTCCCTACCGGGGAGCTGTTTTTT. Its protein product is CASSLRAPVPTGELFF.

The chain recombines TRBV19 with TRBJ1-1; no clear D gene. Trimming removed 4 bases from V and 0 bases from J, with 9 bases in between. Germline CDR1 is LNHDA and CDR2 is SQIVND (reference sequence). The CDR3 is made up of 14 amino acids. CDR3: CASSKQELNTEAFF. CDR3 bases: TGTGCCAGTAGTAAGCAGGAGCTGAACACTGAAGCTTTCTTT.

The chain has TRBV6-1 and TRBJ1-3; D remains ambiguous. The CDR3 contains 19 residues. Trimming cost V 0 bases and J 0 bases, with 18 bases left between them. The germline V gene has CDR1 MNHNS and CDR2 SASEGT. In DNA, the CDR3 is TGTGCCAGCAGTGAAGCGGAAAACGTTGACACCATCTCTGGAAACACCATATATTTT. Protein product: CASSEAENVDTISGNTIYF.

The V and J genes are TRBV18 and TRBJ2-7, with D perhaps assigned TRBD1 or TRBD2 (5 bases each). V was shortened by 2 bases and J by 3 bases, with 14 bases between the two germline ends. CDR3 length: 15 residues. The germline gives CDR1 KGHSH, CDR2 LQKENI. The CDR3 loop reads CASSPGTPNLYEQYF. The CDR3 DNA is TGTGCCAGCTCACCAGGGACCCCTAATCTCTACGAGCAGTACTTC.

V is TRBV5-1 and J is TRBJ2-6, with TRBD1 identical over 8 bases. Germline lookup yields CDR1 SGHRS and CDR2 YFSETQ. This CDR3 is 17 amino acids long. Trimming cost V 4 bases and J 0 bases; bases outside gene matches: 6. The CDR3 sequence is CASSPDRALSGANVLTF. CDR3 DNA sequence: TGCGCCAGCAGCCCGGACAGGGCACTCTCTGGGGCCAACGTCCTGACTTTC.

This chain connects TRBV29-1 to TRBJ1-1, with D tentatively TRBD1 (6 bases). In germline, CDR1 is SQVTM, CDR2 ANQGSEA. CDR3 length: 13 amino acids. Trimming cost V 4 bases and J 1 base, with 10 bases left between them. CDR3 bases: TGCAGCGTTGGGAACAGGGAGAACACTGAAGCTTTCTTT. Amino acids: CSVGNRENTEAFF.

The V call is TRBV2, the J call TRBJ1-1; 7 bases line up with TRBD1. J was trimmed by 5 bases and V by 4 bases; bases with no gene match: 7. The CDR3 is made up of 14 amino acids. Germline V gene data show CDR1 as SNHLY and CDR2 as FYNNEI. The CDR3 sequence is CASSVQGYGTEAFF. The CDR3 nucleotides are TGTGCCAGCAGTGTACAGGGGTATGGTACTGAAGCTTTCTTT.

This rearrangement joins TRBV7-2 to TRBJ2-1; 7 nucleotides align to TRBD1. This CDR3 spans 15 amino acids. Germline V gene sequence: CDR1 SGHTA, CDR2 FQGNSA. V trimming: 5 bases; J trimming: 6 bases; junction bases outside the gene matches: 10. The CDR3 loop reads CASSPQGEGFNEQFF. DNA of the CDR3: TGTGCCAGCAGCCCCCAGGGGGAAGGTTTCAATGAGCAGTTCTTC. The variable domain in full, with the rest retrieved from reference TRBV7-2 and TRBJ2-1, is GAGVSQSPSNKVTEKGKDVELRCDPISGHTALYWYRQSLGQGLEFLIYFQGNSAPDKSGLPSDRFSAERTGGSVSTLTIQRTQQEDSAVYLCASSPQGEGFNEQFFGPGTRLTVL.

Only a few counts were recorded for this clone. The J gene is TRBJ2-5, the V gene TRBV2; D possibly matches TRBD1 or TRBD2 (5 bases each). Between the trimmed V and J ends, which lost 7 bases and 3 bases, there was a span of 15 bases. Germline CDR1 is SNHLY and CDR2 is FYNNEI. The CDR3 spans 14 residues. CDR3 DNA sequence: TGTGCCAGCATGAGGGGAATGCGAGAAGAGACCCAGTACTTC. Translated: CASMRGMREETQYF.

The chain carries TRBV6-6 and TRBJ1-1; no clear D gene. The CDR3 runs 13 residues. From germline, CDR1 is MNHNY and CDR2 SVGAGI (reference sequence). V was trimmed by 7 bases and J by 2 bases, leaving 11 bases between them. CDR3 coding DNA: TGTGCCAGCACTAACGGAGTAAACACTGAAGCTTTCTTT. It is translated as CASTNGVNTEAFF.

The chain is built from TRBV4-1 and TRBJ2-2; a possible D gene is TRBD1 (6 bases). Looked up from germline, CDR1 is MGHRA and CDR2 is YSYEKL. Deletions cut 0 bases from V and 0 bases from J, with 11 bases between. The CDR3 is 17 residues long. The CDR3 sequence is CASSQDPGQSNTGELFF. CDR3 coding DNA: TGCGCCAGCAGCCAAGATCCCGGACAGTCGAACACCGGGGAGCTGTTTTTT.